This T cell receptor beta chain was captured in a study of cytomegalovirus exposure and HLA in healthy donors. Study-wide results and limits: Across donors, most TCRs were seen rarely, yet some public ones were widespread. Researchers counted 150 to 200 TCR beta chains as cytomegalovirus-associated.

CDR1 and CDR2 from the germline V gene are SGHTA and FQGNSA. Unmatched junction bases numbered 4, after V lost 7 bases and J lost 1 base. The length of the CDR3 is 14 residues. Turning to this clone: Its antigen is unidentified.

Libraries were prepared by immunoSEQ multiplex PCR; TCRdb keeps only in-frame clonotypes and omits some of them. Of roughly 150,000 clones listed, approximately 84% are singletons. V gene TRBV7-2 combines with J gene TRBJ2-7; TRBD1 agrees at 10 bases. The specimen was PBMCs. This TCR came from a man aged 25-45 years in good health and CMV-seropositive. CDR3 protein: CASTTGQGSYEQYF. In nucleotides, the CDR3 is TGTGCCAGCACAACGGGACAGGGGTCCTACGAGCAGTACTTC. Using reference TRBV7-2 and TRBJ2-7 for the parts outside the CDR3, the full variable domain is GAGVSQSPSNKVTEKGKDVELRCDPISGHTALYWYRQSLGQGLEFLIYFQGNSAPDKSGLPSDRFSAERTGGSVSTLTIQRTQQEDSAVYLCASTTGQGSYEQYFGPGTRLTVT.